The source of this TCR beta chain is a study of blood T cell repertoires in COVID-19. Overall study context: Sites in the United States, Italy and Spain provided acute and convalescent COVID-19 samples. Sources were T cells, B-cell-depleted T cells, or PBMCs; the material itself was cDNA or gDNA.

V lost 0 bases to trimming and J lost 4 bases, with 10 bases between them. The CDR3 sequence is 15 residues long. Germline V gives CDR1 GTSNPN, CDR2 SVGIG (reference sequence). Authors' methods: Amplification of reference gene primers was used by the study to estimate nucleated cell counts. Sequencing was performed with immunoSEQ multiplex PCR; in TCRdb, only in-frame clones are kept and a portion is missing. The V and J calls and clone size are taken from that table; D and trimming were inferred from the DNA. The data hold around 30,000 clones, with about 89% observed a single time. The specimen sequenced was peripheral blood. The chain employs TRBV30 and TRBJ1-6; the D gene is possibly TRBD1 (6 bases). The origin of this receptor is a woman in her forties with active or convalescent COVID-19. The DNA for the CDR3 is TGTGCCTGGAGTGTACTGGGGGCTTATAATTCACCCCTCCACTTT. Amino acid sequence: CAWSVLGAYNSPLHF.